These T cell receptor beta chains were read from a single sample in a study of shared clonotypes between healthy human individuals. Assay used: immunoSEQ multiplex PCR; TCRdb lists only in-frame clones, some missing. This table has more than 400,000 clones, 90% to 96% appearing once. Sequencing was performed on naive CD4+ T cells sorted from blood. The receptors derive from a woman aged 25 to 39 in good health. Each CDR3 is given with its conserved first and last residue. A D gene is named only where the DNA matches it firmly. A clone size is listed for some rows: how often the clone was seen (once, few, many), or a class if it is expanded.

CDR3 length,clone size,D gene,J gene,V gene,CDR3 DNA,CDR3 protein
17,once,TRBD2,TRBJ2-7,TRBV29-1,TGCAGCGTTGGGGTTTTTGCGGGAGGGCTTAGATCCTACGAGCAGTACTTC,CSVGVFAGGLRSYEQYF
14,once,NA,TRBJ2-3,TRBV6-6,TGTGCCAGCAGTTACTCCCACCTCCCAGATACGCAGTATTTT,CASSYSHLPDTQYF
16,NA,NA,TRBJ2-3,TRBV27,TGTGCCAGCAGTCCACACACGAGCGCGAGCACAGATACGCAGTATTTT,CASSPHTSASTDTQYF
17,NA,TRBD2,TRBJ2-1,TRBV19,TGTGCCAGTAGTCCCCTCGGACTAGCGGGCGGATTTGGAGAGCAGTTCTTC,CASSPLGLAGGFGEQFF
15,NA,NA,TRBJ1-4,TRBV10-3,TGTGCCATCAGTGAGTCTGGCGCAACTAATGAAAAACTGTTTTTT,CAISESGATNEKLFF
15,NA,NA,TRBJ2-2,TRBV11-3,TGTGCCAGCAGCTTAGCCCCAGGGGCCACCGGGGAGCTGTTTTTT,CASSLAPGATGELFF
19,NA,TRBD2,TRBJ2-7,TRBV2,TGTGCCAGCAAGGGTGTTGAGGGACTAGCGGCGACCAAAACCTACGAGCAGTACTTC,CASKGVEGLAATKTYEQYF
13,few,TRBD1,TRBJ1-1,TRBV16,TGTGCCAGCAGCCGGGACAGGGACACTGAAGCTTTCTTT,CASSRDRDTEAFF
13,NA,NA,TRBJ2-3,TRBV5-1,TGCGCCAGCAGCTTTTCTTCCACAGATACGCAGTATTTT,CASSFSSTDTQYF
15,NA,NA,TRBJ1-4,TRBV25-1,TGTGCCAGCAGTGAATTAGGGGCGATGGCAGAAAAACTGTTTTTT,CASSELGAMAEKLFF
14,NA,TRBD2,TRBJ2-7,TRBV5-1,TGCGCCAGCAGCCTTAGCGGGTTTGCCTACGAGCAGTACTTC,CASSLSGFAYEQYF
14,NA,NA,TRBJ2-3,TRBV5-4,TGTGCCAGCAGCTTGGGGGTAGGCACAGATACGCAGTATTTT,CASSLGVGTDTQYF
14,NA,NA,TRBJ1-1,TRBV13,TGTGCCAGCACACCGGGTACACTGGGCACTGAAGCTTTCTTT,CASTPGTLGTEAFF
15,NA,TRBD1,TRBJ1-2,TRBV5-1,TGCGCCAGCAGCTTTTTAGGGGGCGAAGGCTATGGCTACACCTTC,CASSFLGGEGYGYTF